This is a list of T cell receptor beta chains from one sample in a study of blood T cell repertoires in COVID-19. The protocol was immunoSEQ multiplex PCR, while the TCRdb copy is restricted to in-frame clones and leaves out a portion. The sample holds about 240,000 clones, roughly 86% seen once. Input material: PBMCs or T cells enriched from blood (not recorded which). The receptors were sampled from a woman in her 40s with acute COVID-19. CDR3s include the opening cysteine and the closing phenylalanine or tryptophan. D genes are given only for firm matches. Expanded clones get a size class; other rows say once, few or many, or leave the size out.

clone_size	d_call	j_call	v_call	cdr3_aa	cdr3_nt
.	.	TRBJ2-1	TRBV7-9	CASSLSGATRNNEQFF	TGTGCCAGCAGCCTGAGTGGGGCTACCCGAAACAATGAGCAGTTCTTC
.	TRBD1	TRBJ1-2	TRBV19	CASMTGDGYTF	TGTGCCAGTATGACAGGGGATGGCTACACCTTC
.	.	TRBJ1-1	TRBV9	CASSEGNRVRVDGAFF	TGTGCCAGCAGCGAGGGAAACAGGGTTCGAGTAGACGGAGCTTTCTTT
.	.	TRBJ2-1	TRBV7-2	CASSYDWSEQFF	TGTGCCAGCAGCTACGACTGGAGTGAGCAGTTCTTC
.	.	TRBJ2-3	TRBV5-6	CASSLPGGHSTDTQYF	TGTGCCAGCAGCTTGCCGGGGGGACACAGCACAGATACGCAGTATTTT
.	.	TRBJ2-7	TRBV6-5	CASTETGTPYEQYF	TGTGCCAGCACCGAAACCGGGACTCCATACGAGCAGTACTTC
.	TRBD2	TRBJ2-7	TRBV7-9	CATVPTSGRRYEQYF	TGTGCTACTGTGCCGACTAGCGGGAGAAGGTACGAGCAGTACTTC
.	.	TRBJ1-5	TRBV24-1	CATSDLAGNQPQHF	TGTGCCACCAGTGATTTGGCGGGCAATCAGCCCCAGCATTTT
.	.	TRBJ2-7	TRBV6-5	CASSYDRSLGEQYF	TGTGCCAGCAGTTATGACAGGTCCCTCGGCGAGCAGTACTTC
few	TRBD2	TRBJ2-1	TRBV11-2	CASSRGLAGVLGEQFF	TGTGCCAGCAGCCGAGGACTAGCGGGAGTGCTAGGTGAGCAGTTCTTC
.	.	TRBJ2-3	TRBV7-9	CASSLEYSTDTQYF	TGTGCCAGCAGCTTAGAGTACTCCACAGATACGCAGTATTTT
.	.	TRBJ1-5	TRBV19	CASSILMTGPEAQPQHF	TGTGCCAGTAGTATCTTGATGACAGGCCCTGAAGCTCAGCCCCAGCATTTT
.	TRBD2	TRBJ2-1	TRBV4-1	CASSSSGTSYNEQFF	TGCGCCAGCAGCTCAAGCGGGACGTCCTACAATGAGCAGTTCTTC
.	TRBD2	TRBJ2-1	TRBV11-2	CASSPVRGRVYNEQFF	TGTGCCAGCAGCCCCGTTCGCGGGAGGGTATACAATGAGCAGTTCTTC
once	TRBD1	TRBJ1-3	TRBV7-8	CASSVPGQSVINTIYF	TGTGCCAGCAGCGTCCCGGGACAGAGTGTGATAAACACCATATATTTT
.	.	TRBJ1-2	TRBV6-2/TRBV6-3	CASSKPPDSNYGYTF	TGTGCCAGCAGTAAACCCCCGGACAGCAACTATGGCTACACCTTC
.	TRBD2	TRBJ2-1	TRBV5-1	CASSLNVRAGENEQFF	TGCGCCAGCAGCCTCAACGTTAGGGCGGGGGAGAATGAGCAGTTCTTC
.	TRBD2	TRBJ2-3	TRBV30	CAWSVAGATDTQYF	TGTGCCTGGAGTGTGGCGGGAGCAACAGATACGCAGTATTTT
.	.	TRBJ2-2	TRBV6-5	CASSYSSRWELFF	TGTGCCAGCAGTTACTCGTCGCGCTGGGAGCTGTTTTTT
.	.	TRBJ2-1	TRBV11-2	CASSLDGSSYNEQFF	TGTGCCAGCAGCTTAGATGGGAGCTCCTACAATGAGCAGTTCTTC
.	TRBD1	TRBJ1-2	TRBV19	CASTHLSDRDYGYTF	TGTGCCAGTACCCATCTCTCGGACAGGGACTATGGCTACACCTTC
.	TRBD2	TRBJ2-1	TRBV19	CASSIASGSDRNEQFF	TGTGCCAGTAGTATAGCTAGCGGGAGTGATCGCAATGAGCAGTTCTTC
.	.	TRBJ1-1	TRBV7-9	CASSLLGTEAFF	TGTGCCAGCAGCTTACTAGGAACTGAAGCTTTCTTT
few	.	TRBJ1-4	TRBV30	CAWSGGRGHSEKLFF	TGTGCCTGGAGTGGGGGAAGGGGACATAGCGAAAAACTGTTTTTT
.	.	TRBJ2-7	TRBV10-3	CATLQTYEQYF	TGTGCCACCCTACAGACCTACGAGCAGTACTTC
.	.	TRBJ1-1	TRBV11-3	CASSFAGNAEAFF	TGTGCCAGCAGCTTTGCAGGGAACGCTGAAGCTTTCTTT
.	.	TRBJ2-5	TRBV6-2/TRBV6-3	CASNPSPRGETQYF	TGTGCCAGCAACCCCTCGCCAAGGGGAGAGACCCAGTACTTC
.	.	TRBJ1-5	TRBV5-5	CASSLGSPGSNQPQHF	TGTGCCAGCAGCTTGGGGAGTCCTGGCAGCAATCAGCCCCAGCATTTT
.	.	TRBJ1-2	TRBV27	CASSPSDGDGYTF	TGTGCCAGCAGTCCTTCCGACGGGGATGGCTACACCTTC
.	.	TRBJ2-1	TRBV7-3	CASSLTSGVYNEQFF	TGTGCCAGCAGCTTAACGTCCGGGGTCTACAATGAGCAGTTCTTC
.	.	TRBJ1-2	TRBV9	CASSAWTDTNYGYTF	TGTGCCAGCAGCGCCTGGACAGACACTAACTATGGCTACACCTTC
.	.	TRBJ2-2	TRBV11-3	CASSSGGRGTGELFF	TGTGCCAGCAGCTCTGGAGGGCGAGGCACCGGGGAGCTGTTTTTT
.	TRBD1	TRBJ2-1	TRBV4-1	CASSQDSWRDRGTHNEQFF	TGCGCCAGCAGCCAAGATTCATGGCGGGACAGGGGTACCCACAATGAGCAGTTCTTC
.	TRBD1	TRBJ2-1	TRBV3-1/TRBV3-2	CASSATPGTGYNEQFF	TGTGCCAGCAGCGCAACCCCCGGGACAGGCTACAATGAGCAGTTCTTC
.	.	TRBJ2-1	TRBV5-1	CASSADWSYNEQFF	TGCGCCAGCAGCGCAGACTGGTCCTACAATGAGCAGTTCTTC
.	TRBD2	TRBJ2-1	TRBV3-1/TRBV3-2	CASSQNVPGLAGASNEQFF	TGTGCCAGCAGCCAAAACGTTCCGGGACTAGCGGGAGCCTCTAATGAGCAGTTCTTC
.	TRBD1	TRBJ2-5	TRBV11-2	CASSQGQGEGETQYF	TGTGCCAGCAGCCAAGGACAGGGGGAGGGGGAGACCCAGTACTTC
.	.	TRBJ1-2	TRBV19	CASNPGEVDGYTF	TGTGCCAGTAATCCAGGTGAAGTAGATGGCTACACCTTC
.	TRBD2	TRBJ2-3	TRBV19	CASRRASAGELDTQYF	TGTGCCAGTAGGCGGGCTTCCGCGGGAGAGTTAGATACGCAGTATTTT
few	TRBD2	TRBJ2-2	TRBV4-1	CASSQAWGSGRAQTGELFF	TGCGCCAGCAGCCAAGCTTGGGGTAGCGGGAGGGCCCAGACCGGGGAGCTGTTTTTT
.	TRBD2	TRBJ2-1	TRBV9	CASSPRTSGNEQFF	TGTGCCAGCAGCCCGAGGACTAGCGGCAATGAGCAGTTCTTC